The T cell receptor beta chain under discussion was sequenced for a study of cytomegalovirus exposure and HLA in healthy donors. Whole-study findings and limits: Earlier results showed most TCR beta V segments being productive about 90% or about 30% of the time. With later analysis, a missense DCLRE1C variant became linked to TCR beta V- and J-gene trimming. Relative to equally common others, HLA-associated TCR beta chains showed greater clonal expansion in a later analysis.

Trimming cost V 5 bases and J 2 bases; bases outside gene matches: 6. CDR1 is SGHAT, CDR2 FQDESV, per germline (reference sequence). The CDR3 totals 16 residues. With 60 Vbeta and 13 Jbeta primers, the PCR was carried out. Using immunoSEQ multiplex PCR, the repertoire was profiled, and TCRdb retains in-frame clones only, with some absent. Of over 150,000 clones listed, more than 75% are singletons. Comment on this clone: Antigen specificity is unknown.

The source material was PBMCs. J is TRBJ2-2 and V is TRBV11-1, with 9 bases identical to TRBD2. The sequence derives from a girl less than two years old in good health and CMV-seronegative. The CDR3 protein is CASSPRLAVNTGELFF. In DNA form, the CDR3 reads TGTGCCAGCAGCCCAAGACTAGCGGTAAACACCGGGGAGCTGTTTTTT.